Listed here are 32 T cell receptor beta chains from one sample, sequenced in a study of T-cell memory formation after mild COVID-19. TCRdb re-derived calls from the 5' RACE reads in MiXCR, one entry per CDR3 protein. Of roughly 480,000 distinct CDR3 sequences listed, about 23% are singletons. Material for sequencing was PBMCs or a T cell subset sorted from them (not recorded which). These receptors all come from an adult woman who had mild COVID-19 (a few samples of this study predate the infection). Cell type and time point are not known.

This CDR3 reads CATSDFRGGERIQETQYF. The CDR3 region has the DNA TGTGCCACCAGTGATTTCCGGGGGGGCGAGAGGATCCAAGAGACCCAGTACTTC. V and J are TRBV24-1 and TRBJ2-5; TRBD2 aligns across 8 bases. CDR3 length: 18 residues. The trim removed 1 base at V and 1 base at J, leaving 10 bases unmatched. Looked up from germline, CDR1 is KGHDR and CDR2 is SFDVKD.

This clonotype came up many times. The V and J genes are TRBV7-6 and TRBJ2-1; tentatively, D is TRBD1 (5 bases). V lost 7 bases and J 1 base, leaving 17 bases between the germline ends. This CDR3 has 16 residues. Germline CDR1 reads SGHVS; CDR2 reads FNYEAQ. For the CDR3, the DNA is TGTGCCAGCATCCAAGGGCAGGGAATGTCCTACAATGAGCAGTTCTTC. Translation: CASIQGQGMSYNEQFF.

V and J are TRBV9 and TRBJ2-1; TRBD2 agrees at 10 bases. Germline CDR1 SGDLS, CDR2 YYNGEE. The CDR3 runs to 16 residues. V shed 3 bases, J shed 3 bases, and the junction held 6 bases outside the gene matches. The DNA of the CDR3 is TGTGCCAGCAGCGCCTCCCTAGCGGGGGACTACAATGAGCAGTTCTTC. This sequence encodes CASSASLAGDYNEQFF.

This clonotype was counted many times. The rearrangement uses TRBV12-3 or TRBV12-4 and TRBJ2-7, with D tentatively TRBD1 or TRBD2 (5 bases each). Between the trimmed V and J ends, which lost 5 bases and 3 bases, there was a span of 14 bases. The CDR3 consists of 14 residues. CDR3: CASSPGAIGYEQYF. For the CDR3, the DNA is TGTGCCAGCAGTCCCGGGGCTATCGGCTACGAGCAGTACTTC.

The V and J genes are TRBV5-6 and TRBJ1-2; D is undetermined. The CDR3 has 12 amino acids. CDR1 SGHDT and CDR2 YYEEEE come from the germline V gene. Between the trimmed V and J ends, which lost 2 bases and 5 bases, there was a span of 7 bases. The CDR3, as DNA: TGTGCCAGCAGCTTTGGCGATTATGGCTACACCTTC. Translation: CASSFGDYGYTF.

This clonotype came up a few times. The chain recombines TRBV27 with TRBJ1-2; 7 nucleotides match TRBD1. With V trimmed by 0 bases and J by 2 bases, 6 bases remained unmatched. CDR3 size: 16 residues. The V gene's germline CDR1 is MNHEY and CDR2 SMNVEV (reference sequence). In DNA form, the CDR3 reads TGTGCCAGCAGTTTATCGCTTAGACAGGGAAACTATGGCTACACCTTC. Protein product: CASSLSLRQGNYGYTF.

In its sample, this clonotype was seen a few times. The chain employs TRBV27 and TRBJ2-7; D unresolved. Trimming removed 0 bases from V and 12 bases from J, with 12 bases in between. The CDR3 contains 12 residues. Germline CDR1 reads MNHEY; CDR2 reads SMNVEV (reference sequence). The DNA for the CDR3 is TGTGCCAGCAGTTTATCAACGACCTTGCTGTACTTC. Its translation: CASSLSTTLLYF.

The chain is built from TRBV14 and TRBJ1-1; D not resolved. The V and J ends lost 1 base and 0 bases respectively, with 24 bases between them. The CDR3 extends over 20 amino acids. Germline-derived CDR1 and CDR2 are SGHDN and FVKESK. The CDR3 loop reads CASSQARSYRQATMNTEAFF. The CDR3 DNA reads as TGTGCCAGCAGCCAAGCGAGAAGCTACCGGCAGGCGACCATGAACACTGAAGCTTTCTTT.

There are a few counts of this clonotype. This sequence joins TRBV18 and TRBJ1-5, with TRBD1 matching 8 bases. This CDR3 comprises 15 residues. Germline V gives CDR1 KGHSH, CDR2 LQKENI. Trimming at V came to 5 bases and at J to 6 bases, leaving 9 bases not matched to a gene. The chain's CDR3 is CASSSGQVGVQPQHF. The CDR3 DNA follows: TGTGCCAGCTCATCGGGACAGGTGGGGGTTCAGCCCCAGCATTTT.

This clonotype was detected only a few times. The chain couples TRBV21-1 to TRBJ2-2; the D call in the table, TRBD1, was not verified against the DNA. TRBV21-1 is designated a pseudogene. The CDR3 has 15 amino acids. CDR3 coding DNA: TGTGCCAGCAGCCGGGACAGGCCGAACACCGGGGAGCTGTTTTTT. Translation gives CASSRDRPNTGELFF.

There are a few counts of this clonotype. This rearrangement joins TRBV5-1 to TRBJ1-5; D not certain. CDR1 SGHRS and CDR2 YFSETQ come from the germline V gene. Trimming removed 4 bases at V and 0 bases at J, with 14 bases between. The CDR3 is 16 amino acids. Here the CDR3 DNA reads TGCGCCAGCAGCCCAGGACCGATCTTTAGCAATCAGCCCCAGCATTTT. Translated: CASSPGPIFSNQPQHF.

This clonotype occurred a few times. The chain links TRBV27 to TRBJ2-4; maybe TRBD1 (5 bases). The CDR3 loop spans 15 amino acids. Per the germline V gene, CDR1 is MNHEY and CDR2 is SMNVEV (reference sequence). The V end was cut by 4 bases, the J end by 0 bases, with 10 bases between. CDR3 coding DNA: TGTGCCAGCAGTTGGGGCCACCAAGCCAAAAACATTCAGTACTTC. Translated, it gives CASSWGHQAKNIQYF.

This clonotype was seen ten or more times. The V gene is TRBV10-3, the J gene TRBJ2-3; D gene ambiguous. V shed 9 bases and J shed 0 bases, with 13 bases lying between them. This CDR3 has 14 residues. CDR1 and CDR2 from the germline V gene are ENHRY and SYGVKD. CDR3 sequence reads: CAIAQRDSTDTQYF. As DNA, the CDR3 is TGTGCCATTGCGCAGCGAGATAGCACAGATACGCAGTATTTT.

The genes are TRBV6-5 and TRBJ2-3; maybe TRBD2 (5 bases). CDR1 and CDR2 (germline): MNHEY, SVGAGI. The CDR3 consists of 12 residues. V lost 2 bases, J lost 13 bases, and 13 bases lay in between. The CDR3 bases are TGTGCCAGCAGTTACAGGAGCGGACTTGAGTATTTT. This sequence encodes CASSYRSGLEYF.

This clonotype was found many times. A read error may produce the germline difference seen at one junction end. V usage is TRBV7-9 and J usage is TRBJ2-3, with D possibly TRBD2 on 5 matching bases. This CDR3 has 12 residues. Germline V lookup: CDR1 SEHNR, CDR2 FQNEAQ (reference sequence). The CDR3 region has the DNA TGCGCCAGCAGCCTCGGACTGGATACGCAGTATTTT. Its translation is CASSLGLDTQYF.

There are a few counts of this clonotype. The V gene is TRBV7-3, the J gene TRBJ1-1, with 9 bases fitting TRBD1. The V gene end was trimmed by 5 bases and the J gene end by 11 bases; junction bases not matched to a gene: 9. The germline V gene has CDR1 SGHTA and CDR2 FQGTGA. The CDR3 has 13 residues. The CDR3 nucleotides are TGTGCCAGCAGCGTGGGACAGGGTGAGTCGGCTTTCTTT. Translation gives CASSVGQGESAFF.

This clonotype was recorded once. This chain uses TRBV19 with TRBJ2-1; D perhaps matches TRBD1 (8 bases). Germline assignment: CDR1 LNHDA and CDR2 SQIVND (reference sequence). V was pared by 1 base and J by 5 bases, with 18 bases between. CDR3 size: 17 residues. CDR3 nucleotide sequence: TGTGCCAGTAGTATAGGGGGAGGGACAGGAAGGGACAATGAGCAGTTCTTC. Its protein is CASSIGGGTGRDNEQFF.

This sequence joins TRBV4-2 and TRBJ1-1; 8 nucleotides match TRBD1. There are 17 residues in the CDR3. The germline gives CDR1 LGHNA, CDR2 YNFKEQ. The ends lost 4 bases at V and 1 base at J; junction bases unmatched: 11. CDR3 region: CASSPRVGTGGNTEAFF. As DNA, the CDR3 is TGTGCCAGCAGCCCCCGGGTGGGGACAGGCGGGAACACTGAAGCTTTCTTT.

This clonotype was counted ten times or more. The chain couples TRBV7-8 to TRBJ2-5, with 10 bases that match TRBD2. Germline V gives CDR1 SGHVS, CDR2 FQNEAQ. The CDR3 is made up of 14 amino acids. V lost 4 bases and J lost 5; bases outside the gene matches: 4. The CDR3 coding sequence is TGTGCCAGCAGCTCTAGCGGGAGTCGGGAGACCCAGTACTTC. Translated, it gives CASSSSGSRETQYF.

The gene calls are TRBV20-1 and TRBJ1-5; no definite D call. Deletions cut 4 bases from V and 3 bases from J, with 10 bases between. Per germline, CDR1 DFQATT and CDR2 SNEGSKA (reference sequence). CDR3 length equals 13 residues. CDR3 amino acids: CSATGNPNQPQHF. CDR3 bases: TGCAGTGCTACGGGGAACCCCAATCAGCCCCAGCATTTT.

J is TRBJ2-7 and V is TRBV19; D possibly matches TRBD1 or TRBD2 (5 bases each). Trimming took 4 bases from V and 0 from J, leaving 10 bases between them. The germline V gene has CDR1 LNHDA and CDR2 SQIVND (reference sequence). The CDR3 has 14 amino acids. CDR3: CASSTGTDSYEQYF. The CDR3 DNA sequence: TGTGCCAGTAGTACCGGGACGGACTCCTACGAGCAGTACTTC.

The chain is built from TRBV14 and TRBJ1-2; 10 nucleotides agree with TRBD1. Germline-derived CDR1 and CDR2 are SGHDN and FVKESK. CDR3 length equals 17 residues. The trim removed 3 bases at V and 5 bases at J, leaving 12 bases unmatched. The CDR3 DNA follows: TGTGCCAGCAGCCATTATCCCGGGACAGGGGAACGATATGGCTACACCTTC. Translating it yields CASSHYPGTGERYGYTF.

The chain has TRBV29-1 and TRBJ1-2; the match to TRBD1 covers 9 bases. The trim removed 6 bases at V and 1 base at J, leaving 3 bases unmatched. The V gene's germline CDR1 is SQVTM and CDR2 ANQGSEA. CDR3 length equals 13 residues. The CDR3 here is CSVRTGDNYGYTF. CDR3 nucleotides: TGCAGCGTGCGGACAGGGGATAACTATGGCTACACCTTC.

The rearrangement links TRBV10-3 to TRBJ1-1; TRBD1 matches at 11 bases. This CDR3 contains 14 residues. CDR1 is ENHRY and CDR2 is SYGVKD in the germline V gene. The trim removed 6 bases at V and 8 bases at J, leaving 8 bases unmatched. This chain's CDR3 is CAISGQGANPEAFF. As DNA, the CDR3 is TGTGCCATCAGCGGACAGGGGGCGAACCCCGAAGCTTTCTTT.

This rearrangement joins TRBV12-3 or TRBV12-4 to TRBJ2-3, with D possibly being TRBD2 (6 bases). The CDR3 totals 15 residues. V was trimmed by 5 bases and J by 1 base, leaving 13 bases between them. The CDR3 loop reads CASSQDYQRTDTQYF. In nucleotides, the CDR3 is TGTGCCAGCAGTCAGGACTACCAACGCACAGATACGCAGTATTTT.

Written as DNA, the CDR3 is TGTGCCAGCAGCCAGGGGACTAGCGGGGGGACGTACCAAGAGACCCAGTACTTC. Encoded protein: CASSQGTSGGTYQETQYF. This sequence joins TRBV7-8 and TRBJ2-5; 15 bases align to TRBD2. V gave up 5 bases and J gave up 0 bases; unmatched junction bases: 7. The CDR3 sequence is 18 residues long. Germline CDR1 SGHVS, CDR2 FQNEAQ.

The chain has TRBV7-6 and TRBJ2-1; TRBD2 matches 8 bases. This CDR3 is built from 17 residues. J was trimmed by 7 bases and V by 7 bases; bases with no gene match: 18. Germline CDR1 and CDR2: SGHVS and FNYEAQ. CDR3: CASTHGGEGRLPNEQFF. The CDR3 DNA follows: TGTGCCAGCACCCACGGGGGGGAGGGCCGCCTTCCGAATGAGCAGTTCTTC.

The V gene is TRBV11-2, the J gene TRBJ1-1, with a weak D call TRBD1 (5 bases). CDR1 is SGHAT and CDR2 is FQNNGV in the germline V gene. This CDR3 region has 15 residues. Trimming left V 3 bases short and J 0 bases short, with 11 bases between. CDR3 DNA: TGTGCCAGCAGCTTTTCCTCAGGGATGAACACTGAAGCTTTCTTT. Translated: CASSFSSGMNTEAFF.

The rearrangement links TRBV12-3 or TRBV12-4 to TRBJ1-5; D gene ambiguous. The V and J ends lost 2 bases and 7 bases respectively, with 6 bases between them. This CDR3 is 12 amino acids long. The CDR3 reads CASSLTWQPQHF. In nucleotides, the CDR3 is TGTGCCAGCAGTTTAACTTGGCAGCCCCAGCATTTT.

This clonotype was observed a few times. The chain links TRBV20-1 to TRBJ1-5; D gene uncertain. This CDR3 has 17 amino acids. The germline gives CDR1 DFQATT, CDR2 SNEGSKA (reference sequence). V was cut by 0 bases and J by 2 bases, with 17 bases left in between. The CDR3: CSARDLHSFDGNQPQHF. The CDR3 DNA reads TGCAGTGCTAGAGATCTCCACTCTTTCGACGGCAATCAGCCCCAGCATTTT.

V gene TRBV30 combines with J gene TRBJ2-7, with TRBD1 as a possible D gene (5 bases). The germline gives CDR1 GTSNPN, CDR2 SVGIG (reference sequence). Trimming removed 1 base at V and 4 bases at J, with 8 bases between. CDR3 size: 12 residues. CDR3 sequence: CAWSAQGYEQYF. As DNA, the CDR3 is TGTGCCTGGAGTGCTCAGGGTTACGAGCAGTACTTC.

The V and J genes are TRBV6-1 and TRBJ1-2; the D gene is possibly TRBD1 (6 bases). The germline V and J ends were trimmed by 6 bases and 7 bases, with 15 bases remaining between them. The CDR3 totals 13 residues. Germline loops: CDR1 MNHNS, CDR2 SASEGT. The CDR3 protein is CASRELQGFGYTF. As DNA, the CDR3 is TGTGCCAGCAGGGAACTACAGGGATTTGGCTACACCTTC.